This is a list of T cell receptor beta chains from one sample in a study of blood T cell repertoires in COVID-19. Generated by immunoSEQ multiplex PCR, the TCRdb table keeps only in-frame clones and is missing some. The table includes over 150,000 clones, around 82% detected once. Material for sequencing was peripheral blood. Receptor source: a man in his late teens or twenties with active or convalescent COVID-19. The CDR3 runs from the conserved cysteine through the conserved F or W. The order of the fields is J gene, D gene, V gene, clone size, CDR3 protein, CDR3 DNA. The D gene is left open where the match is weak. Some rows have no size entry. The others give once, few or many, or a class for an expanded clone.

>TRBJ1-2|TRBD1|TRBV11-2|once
CASSLEGQGEGGYTF
TGTGCCAGCAGCCTTGAGGGACAGGGGGAGGGCGGCTACACCTTC
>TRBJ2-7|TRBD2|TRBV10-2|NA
CASSDVAGLVEQYF
TGCGCCAGCAGCGACGTAGCGGGGCTAGTGGAGCAGTACTTC
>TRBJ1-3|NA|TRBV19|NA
CASSPSRRRISGNTIYF
TGTGCCAGTAGTCCGAGCCGGCGGCGGATCTCTGGAAACACCATATATTTT
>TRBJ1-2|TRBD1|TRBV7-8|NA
CASSSPGQINYGYTF
TGTGCCAGCAGCTCCCCGGGACAGATTAACTATGGCTACACCTTC
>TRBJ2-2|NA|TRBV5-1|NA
CASSTAGELFF
TGCGCCAGCAGCACGGCCGGGGAGCTGTTTTTT
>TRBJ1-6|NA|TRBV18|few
CASSTTGQPLLRSPLHF
TGTGCCAGCTCAACCACGGGACAACCCCTTTTGAGGTCACCCCTCCACTTT
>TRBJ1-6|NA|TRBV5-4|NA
CASSLVRSSPLHF
TGTGCCAGCAGCTTAGTAAGGAGTTCACCCCTCCACTTT
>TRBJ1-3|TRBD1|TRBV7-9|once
CASSPGTVQWGNTIYF
TGTGCCAGCAGCCCGGGGACAGTCCAGTGGGGAAACACCATATATTTT
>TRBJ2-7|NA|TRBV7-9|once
CASSLTGGYEQYF
TGTGCCAGCAGCCTGACAGGTGGCTACGAGCAGTACTTC
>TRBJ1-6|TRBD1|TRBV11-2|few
CASSLVAGGIYSPLHF
TGTGCCAGCAGCTTAGTGGCAGGGGGTATTTATTCACCCCTCCACTTT
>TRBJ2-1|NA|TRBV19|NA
CASSIRGDFDEQFF
TGTGCCAGTAGTATCAGGGGCGATTTTGATGAGCAGTTCTTC
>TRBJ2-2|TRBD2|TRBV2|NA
CASSGLASSTGELFF
TGTGCCAGCAGTGGACTAGCCTCATCTACCGGGGAGCTGTTTTTT
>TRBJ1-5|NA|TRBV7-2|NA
CASSLVIGGDQPQHF
TGTGCCAGCAGCTTAGTTATCGGGGGGGATCAGCCCCAGCATTTT
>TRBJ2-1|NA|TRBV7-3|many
CASSPAPSSYNEQFF
TGTGCCAGCAGCCCGGCCCCTAGCTCCTACAATGAGCAGTTCTTC
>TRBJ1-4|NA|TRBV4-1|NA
CASSQASAGEKLFF
TGCGCCAGCAGCCAAGCTTCGGCGGGTGAAAAACTGTTTTTT
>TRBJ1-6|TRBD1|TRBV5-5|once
CASSPTWDRNSPLHF
TGTGCCAGCAGCCCGACTTGGGACAGGAATTCACCCCTCCACTTT